This TCR beta chain comes out of a study of T cells in Graves' hyperthyroidism and ophthalmopathy. Study in general: Staff took peripheral blood when the initial diagnosis was made, before any treatment began.

The J segment lost 2 bases and the V segment lost 1 base, leaving 6 bases of the junction unmatched. This CDR3 comprises 16 residues. CDR1 and CDR2 from the germline V gene are DFQATT and SNEGSKA (reference sequence). The CDR3 regions of TCR beta were amplified from RNA transcripts. TCR CDR3 underwent first-round RT-PCR with the HTBI primer set. Via MiXCR, TCRdb re-called the multiplex PCR reads, giving one row per CDR3 protein. The table has some 500,000 distinct CDR3 sequences, around a quarter seen once; the top ten hold 11%. More than 8.5 ml of fresh peripheral blood supplied the PBMCs. This receptor was taken from a woman younger than 45 with Graves' ophthalmopathy. The sequenced sample was blood. This chain uses TRBV20-1 with TRBJ2-5, with 11 bases that match TRBD2. The CDR3 region is CSARGLAGTSQETQYF. The DNA for the CDR3 is TGCAGTGCTAGAGGACTAGCGGGAACATCGCAAGAGACCCAGTACTTC.